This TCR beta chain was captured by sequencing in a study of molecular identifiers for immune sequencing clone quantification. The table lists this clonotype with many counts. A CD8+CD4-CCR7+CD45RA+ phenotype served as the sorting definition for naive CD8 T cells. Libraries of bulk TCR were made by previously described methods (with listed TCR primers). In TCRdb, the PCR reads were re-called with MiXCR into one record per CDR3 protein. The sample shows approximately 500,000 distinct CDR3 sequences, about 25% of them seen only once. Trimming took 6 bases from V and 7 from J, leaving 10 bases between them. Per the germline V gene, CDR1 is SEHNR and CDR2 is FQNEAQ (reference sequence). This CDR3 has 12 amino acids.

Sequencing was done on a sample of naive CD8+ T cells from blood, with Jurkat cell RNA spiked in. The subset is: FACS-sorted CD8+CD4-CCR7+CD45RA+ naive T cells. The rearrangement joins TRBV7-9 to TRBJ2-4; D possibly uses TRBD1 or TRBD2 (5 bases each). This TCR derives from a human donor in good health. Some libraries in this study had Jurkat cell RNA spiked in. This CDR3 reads CASRGEGNIQYF. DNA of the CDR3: TGTGCCAGCAGGGGCGAGGGGAACATTCAGTACTTC.